This passage covers 24 T cell receptor beta chains from one sample sequenced in a study of control samples from healthy donors and cancer patients. TCRdb keeps only in-frame clones here, not all; method: immunoSEQ multiplex PCR. Counted here are some 19,000 clones, around 84% occurring once; the ten biggest clones make up roughly 23%. The sequenced sample consisted of PBMCs. Receptors were obtained from a man between 60 and 70 years old with colorectal cancer.

The chain combines TRBV5-5 with TRBJ2-3; unclear D gene. Germline loops: CDR1 SGHKS, CDR2 YYEKEE (reference sequence). The V end lost 2 bases, the J end lost 4 bases, and 8 bases lay between the germline ends. This CDR3 spans 13 amino acids. The CDR3 loop is CASSFTWPDTQYF. In DNA form, the CDR3 reads TGTGCCAGCAGCTTTACGTGGCCAGATACGCAGTATTTT.

The chain links TRBV19 to TRBJ1-6; 8 bases match TRBD1. With 5 bases clipped from V and 4 bases from J, the junction kept 10 bases outside the gene matches. Germline lookup yields CDR1 LNHDA and CDR2 SQIVND (reference sequence). The CDR3 runs 17 residues. CDR3: CASSPQGQGLYNSPLHF. In DNA form, the CDR3 reads TGTGCCAGTAGTCCACAAGGACAGGGTTTGTATAATTCACCCCTCCACTTT.

The V call is TRBV6-4, the J call TRBJ2-6; no clear D. The CDR3 totals 17 residues. V was cut by 0 bases and J by 0 bases, with 9 bases left in between. Germline loops: CDR1 MRHNA, CDR2 SNTAGT. The CDR3 is CASSDSGGLSGANVLTF. The CDR3 nucleotides are TGTGCCAGCAGTGACTCGGGCGGTCTCTCTGGGGCCAACGTCCTGACTTTC.

The chain has TRBV9 and TRBJ2-2, with TRBD1 matching 9 bases. This CDR3 comprises 17 residues. V shed 4 bases and J 5 bases; nucleotides not matched to a gene: 12. The germline CDR1 and CDR2 sequences are SGDLS and YYNGEE. The CDR3 loop is CASSPNWGQGSTGELFF. In DNA form, the CDR3 reads TGTGCCAGCAGCCCCAATTGGGGACAGGGCTCGACCGGGGAGCTGTTTTTT.

The chain recombines TRBV6-5 with TRBJ1-1; 7 bases align to TRBD1. The germline V gene has CDR1 MNHEY and CDR2 SVGAGI. The CDR3 runs to 14 residues. J was trimmed by 5 bases and V by 7 bases; bases with no gene match: 10. The CDR3 loop reads CASISGQGGTEAFF. Here the CDR3 DNA reads TGTGCCAGCATCTCAGGCCAGGGGGGAACTGAAGCTTTCTTT.

The CDR3 reads CASSREIPGQVQETQYF. The CDR3 DNA is TGCGCCAGCAGCCGAGAGATACCGGGACAGGTCCAAGAGACCCAGTACTTC. This chain connects TRBV4-1 to TRBJ2-5; 8 positions agree with TRBD1. Germline V gene sequence: CDR1 MGHRA, CDR2 YSYEKL. This CDR3 has 17 amino acids. The V segment lost 4 bases and the J segment 1 base; nucleotides outside the gene matches: 11.

This chain links TRBV13 with TRBJ1-3, with D uncertain. CDR3 length equals 14 residues. The V end was cut by 2 bases, the J end by 1 base, with 6 bases between. The germline gives CDR1 PRHDT, CDR2 FYEKMQ (reference sequence). The CDR3 DNA sequence: TGTGCCAGCAGCTTAACCTCATCTGGAAACACCATATATTTT. Protein sequence: CASSLTSSGNTIYF.

This clone was seen just once. The gene calls are TRBV7-2 and TRBJ2-7; TRBD2 matches at 7 bases. V lost 4 bases, J lost 7 bases, and 7 bases stayed unmatched. This CDR3 comprises 13 residues. The germline V gene encodes CDR1 SGHTA and CDR2 FQGNSA. CDR3: CASSSGREGEQYV. The DNA for the CDR3 is TGTGCCAGCAGCTCCGGCAGGGAGGGAGAGCAGTACGTC.

This chain links TRBV7-9 with TRBJ2-3, with D unclear. This CDR3 has 13 amino acids. Germline V lookup: CDR1 SEHNR, CDR2 FQNEAQ (reference sequence). Between the trimmed V and J ends, which lost 5 bases and 4 bases, there was a span of 10 bases. CDR3 loop: CASSPKGPDTQYF. The CDR3 region has the DNA TGTGCCAGCAGCCCAAAGGGTCCAGATACGCAGTATTTT.

As DNA, the CDR3 is TGCGCCAGCAGTGAGGGGTCGGGGGGACCCACAGATACGCAGTATTTT. Protein: CASSEGSGGPTDTQYF. The J gene is TRBJ2-3, the V gene TRBV10-1; 7 nucleotides match TRBD2. The germline gives CDR1 WNHNN, CDR2 SYGVQD (reference sequence). Trimming took 2 bases from V and 2 from J; bases not matched to a gene: 7. This CDR3 comprises 16 residues.

V gene TRBV27 combines with J gene TRBJ1-2, with 11 bases lining up with TRBD1. Per the germline V gene, CDR1 is MNHEY and CDR2 is SMNVEV (reference sequence). The CDR3 contains 14 residues. V shed 6 bases, J shed 9 bases, and the junction held 9 bases outside the gene matches. In DNA form, the CDR3 reads TGTGCCAGCAGACAGGACAGGGGGCTCTTTAGCTACACCTTC. Protein sequence: CASRQDRGLFSYTF.

The V call is TRBV7-6, the J call TRBJ2-5, with TRBD2 identical over 14 bases. V was clipped by 3 bases and J by 5 bases; unmatched bases: 5. The length of the CDR3 is 16 residues. Germline V gene lookup returns CDR1 SGHVS and CDR2 FNYEAQ. In nucleotides, the CDR3 is TGTGCCAGCAGCTTGGGGACTAGCGGGGGAACGGAGACCCAGTACTTC. Its protein is CASSLGTSGGTETQYF.

The V and J genes are TRBV27 and TRBJ2-2, with D uncertain. The germline CDR1 and CDR2 sequences are MNHEY and SMNVEV (reference sequence). V shed 5 bases and J shed 5 bases, with 18 bases lying between them. The CDR3 sequence is 16 residues long. The CDR3 DNA reads TGTGCCAGCAGTGTCTCCGGGCCTATCGGGACCGGGGAGCTGTTTTTT. It yields the protein CASSVSGPIGTGELFF.

The rearrangement uses TRBV4-1 and TRBJ1-2; D is uncertain. The CDR3 consists of 19 residues. V lost 0 bases and J 0 bases, leaving 20 bases between the germline ends. The germline V gene encodes CDR1 MGHRA and CDR2 YSYEKL. DNA for the CDR3: TGCGCCAGCAGCCAAGATAGGTTCGGCTCCTTTGGGGCTAACTATGGCTACACCTTC. Its protein is CASSQDRFGSFGANYGYTF.

The CDR3 sequence is CASSRRGQPEAFF. For the CDR3, the DNA is TGTGCCAGCAGCCGCAGGGGGCAACCTGAAGCTTTCTTT. The J gene is TRBJ1-1, the V gene TRBV7-9, with 8 nucleotides matching TRBD1. Unmatched junction bases numbered 5, after V lost 5 bases and J lost 6 bases. This CDR3 contains 13 residues. Per germline, CDR1 SEHNR and CDR2 FQNEAQ (reference sequence).

The chain uses TRBV19 and TRBJ2-7; 8 positions match TRBD1. Germline-derived CDR1 and CDR2 are LNHDA and SQIVND (reference sequence). Germline trimming cut 10 bases from V and 1 base from J; bases unmatched to any gene: 9. The CDR3 loop spans 14 amino acids. CDR3 in DNA: TGTGCCACCTCTCGGACAGGGACTTCCTACGAGCAGTACTTC. This sequence encodes CATSRTGTSYEQYF.

V gene TRBV7-2 combines with J gene TRBJ2-7, with TRBD2 as a possible D gene (6 bases). Germline V gene data show CDR1 as SGHTA and CDR2 as FQGNSA. This CDR3 has 16 residues. The ends were cut back, 0 bases at V and 6 bases at J, with 18 bases in the middle. CDR3 nucleotides: TGTGCCAGCAGCTTAGCTCTATCCATGGCCGGGGGCGAGCAGTACTTC. Translation: CASSLALSMAGGEQYF. The whole variable domain, remainder taken from reference TRBV7-2 and TRBJ2-7, is GAGVSQSPSNKVTEKGKDVELRCDPISGHTALYWYRQSLGQGLEFLIYFQGNSAPDKSGLPSDRFSAERTGGSVSTLTIQRTQQEDSAVYLCASSLALSMAGGEQYFGPGTRLTVT.

V usage is TRBV3-1 (or the pseudogene TRBV3-2) and J usage is TRBJ1-1; D is unclear. The V end lost 1 base, the J end lost 5 bases, and 5 bases lay between the germline ends. This CDR3 has 12 amino acids. Looked up from germline, CDR1 is LGHDT and CDR2 is YNNKEL (reference sequence). CDR3 region: CASSQVGTEAFF. The DNA for the CDR3 is TGTGCCAGCAGCCAAGTGGGGACTGAAGCTTTCTTT.

V is TRBV30 and J is TRBJ1-2; D is possibly TRBD1 (6 bases). Per germline, CDR1 GTSNPN and CDR2 SVGIG (reference sequence). V lost 0 bases and J 5 bases, leaving 16 bases between the germline ends. CDR3 length: 15 amino acids. The CDR3 DNA reads as TGTGCCTGGAGTGTACTGGCAGGGGAAGTTTATGGCTACACCTTC. It is translated as CAWSVLAGEVYGYTF.

This sequence joins TRBV4-3 and TRBJ1-3; D gene ambiguous. Germline V gene lookup returns CDR1 LGHNA and CDR2 YSLEER. This CDR3 is built from 15 residues. V dropped 1 base and J dropped 7 bases, with 14 bases sitting between them. CDR3: CASSQVAGIRNTIYF. CDR3 nucleotides: TGCGCCAGCAGCCAAGTGGCAGGCATTAGGAACACCATATATTTT.

The J gene is TRBJ2-7, the V gene TRBV3-1 (or the pseudogene TRBV3-2); TRBD1 agrees at 11 bases. Germline loops: CDR1 LGHDT, CDR2 YNNKEL (reference sequence). J was trimmed by 1 base and V by 4 bases; bases with no gene match: 12. This CDR3 contains 18 residues. CDR3 residues: CASSPGQGAWVGSYEQYV. Here the CDR3 DNA reads TGTGCCAGCAGCCCTGGACAGGGGGCCTGGGTAGGGTCCTACGAGCAGTACGTC.

This clone has more than one count but fewer than ten. The chain couples TRBV5-4 to TRBJ2-6, with D hard to call. The V and J ends lost 4 bases and 0 bases respectively, with 8 bases between them. The CDR3 sequence is 15 residues long. CDR1 is SGHNT and CDR2 is YYREEE in the germline V gene (reference sequence). CDR3 residues: CASSPVLSGANVLTF. The CDR3 DNA reads TGTGCCAGCAGCCCTGTACTCTCTGGGGCCAACGTCCTGACTTTC.

This clone was recorded only once. The rearrangement links TRBV5-8 to TRBJ2-5; D possibly corresponds to TRBD2 (7 bases). Per the germline V gene, CDR1 is SGHTS and CDR2 is YDEGEE. V was shortened by 2 bases and J by 5 bases, with 19 bases between the two germline ends. This CDR3 spans 16 amino acids. The CDR3 region has the DNA TGTGCCAGCAGCTTTATCGAGGGGGGGCCGTTGGAGACCCAGTACTTC. Amino acid sequence: CASSFIEGGPLETQYF.

This clone has more than one count but fewer than ten. The rearrangement links TRBV19 to TRBJ1-6; a possible D gene is TRBD1 (6 bases). From germline, CDR1 is LNHDA and CDR2 SQIVND (reference sequence). V lost 7 bases and J lost 7, with 14 bases in between. This CDR3 contains 14 residues. CDR3 residues: CASMSQGNNSPLHF. The CDR3 region has the DNA TGTGCCAGTATGAGTCAGGGGAACAATTCACCCCTCCACTTT.